This T cell receptor beta chain came from a study of neurological immune-mediated disorders. Each sequencing run yielded over 180 million TCR-beta sequences from 15-18 subjects. Each CDR3 protein gets one entry after TCRdb re-called the 5' RACE reads with MiXCR. The table includes under 90,000 distinct CDR3 sequences, over 9% detected once. The unsorted libraries originated from 2 million PBMCs kept at -80 C. Germline CDR1 is KGHDR and CDR2 is SFDVKD. The CDR3 totals 13 residues. Trimming took 8 bases from V and 1 from J, leaving 7 bases between them. This clonotype was seen ten or more times. This TCR was sampled from a man aged 40-55 years in good health. The chain combines TRBV24-1 with TRBJ2-2, with D possibly matching TRBD2 (5 bases). Sequencing used PBMCs. In DNA, the CDR3 is TGTGCCACCACCGGACTGAACACCGGGGAGCTGTTTTTT. Translated, it gives CATTGLNTGELFF.